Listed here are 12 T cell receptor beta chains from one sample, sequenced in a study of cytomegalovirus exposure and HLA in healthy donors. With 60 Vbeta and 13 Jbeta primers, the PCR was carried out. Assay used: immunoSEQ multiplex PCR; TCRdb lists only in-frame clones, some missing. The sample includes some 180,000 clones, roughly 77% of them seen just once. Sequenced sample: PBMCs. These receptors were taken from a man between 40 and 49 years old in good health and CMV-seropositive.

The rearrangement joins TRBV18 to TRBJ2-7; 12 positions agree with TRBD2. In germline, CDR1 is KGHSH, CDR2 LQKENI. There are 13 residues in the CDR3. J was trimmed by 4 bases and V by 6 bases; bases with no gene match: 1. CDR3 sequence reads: CASSTSGGYEQYF. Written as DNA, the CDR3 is TGTGCCAGCTCGACTAGCGGGGGTTACGAGCAGTACTTC.

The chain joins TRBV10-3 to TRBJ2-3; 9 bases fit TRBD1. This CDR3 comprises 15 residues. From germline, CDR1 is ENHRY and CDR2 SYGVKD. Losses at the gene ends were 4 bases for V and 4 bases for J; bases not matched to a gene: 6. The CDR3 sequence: CAISAGTGPADTQYF. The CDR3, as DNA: TGTGCCATCAGTGCCGGGACAGGGCCCGCAGATACGCAGTATTTT.

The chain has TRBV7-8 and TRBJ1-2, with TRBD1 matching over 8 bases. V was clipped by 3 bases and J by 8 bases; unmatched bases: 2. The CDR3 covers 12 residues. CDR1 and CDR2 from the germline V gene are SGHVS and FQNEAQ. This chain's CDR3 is CASSLTGVGYTF. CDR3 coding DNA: TGTGCCAGCAGCTTGACAGGGGTGGGCTACACCTTC.

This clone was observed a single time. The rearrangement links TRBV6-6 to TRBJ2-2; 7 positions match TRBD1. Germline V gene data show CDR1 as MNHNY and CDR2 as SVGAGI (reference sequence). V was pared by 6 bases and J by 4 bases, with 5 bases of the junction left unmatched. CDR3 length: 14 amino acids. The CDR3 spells CASSSKGATGELFF. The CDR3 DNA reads TGTGCCAGCAGCTCGAAGGGGGCCACCGGGGAGCTGTTTTTT.

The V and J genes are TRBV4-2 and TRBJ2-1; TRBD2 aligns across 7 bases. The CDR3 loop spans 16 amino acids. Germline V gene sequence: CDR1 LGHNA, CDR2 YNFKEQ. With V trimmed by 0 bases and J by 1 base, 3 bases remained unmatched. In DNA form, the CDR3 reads TGTGCCAGCAGCCAAGAGAGCGGGGTGTCCTACAATGAGCAGTTCTTC. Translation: CASSQESGVSYNEQFF.

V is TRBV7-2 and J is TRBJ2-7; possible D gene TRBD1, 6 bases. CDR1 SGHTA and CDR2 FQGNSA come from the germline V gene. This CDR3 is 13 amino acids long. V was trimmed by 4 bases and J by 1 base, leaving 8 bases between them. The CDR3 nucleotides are TGTGCCAGCAGCTGGGACAAGTCCTACGAGCAGTACTTC. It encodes CASSWDKSYEQYF.

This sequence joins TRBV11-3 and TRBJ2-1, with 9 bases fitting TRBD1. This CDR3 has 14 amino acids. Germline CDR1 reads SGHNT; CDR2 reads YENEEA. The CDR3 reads CEAIRDRDRNEQFF. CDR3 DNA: TGTGAGGCTATCCGGGACAGGGATCGCAATGAGCAGTTCTTC. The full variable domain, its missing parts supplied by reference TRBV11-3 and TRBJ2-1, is EAGVVQSPRYKIIEKKQPVAFWCNPISGHNTLYWYLQNLGQGPELLIRYENEEAVDDSQLPKDRFSAERLKGVDSTLKIQPAELGDSAVYLCEAIRDRDRNEQFFGPGTRLTVL.

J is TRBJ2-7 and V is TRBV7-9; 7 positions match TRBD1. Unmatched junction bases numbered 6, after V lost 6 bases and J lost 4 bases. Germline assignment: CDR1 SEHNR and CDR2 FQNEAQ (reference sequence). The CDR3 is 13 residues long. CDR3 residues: CASSGPQGYEQYF. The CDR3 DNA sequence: TGTGCCAGCAGTGGACCACAGGGGTACGAGCAGTACTTC.

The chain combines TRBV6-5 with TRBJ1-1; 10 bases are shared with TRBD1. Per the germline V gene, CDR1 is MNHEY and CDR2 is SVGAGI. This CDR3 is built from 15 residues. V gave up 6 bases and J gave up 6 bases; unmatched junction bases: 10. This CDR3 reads CASSPGQGGSAEAFF. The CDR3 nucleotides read TGTGCCAGCAGCCCCGGACAGGGGGGCAGCGCTGAAGCTTTCTTT.

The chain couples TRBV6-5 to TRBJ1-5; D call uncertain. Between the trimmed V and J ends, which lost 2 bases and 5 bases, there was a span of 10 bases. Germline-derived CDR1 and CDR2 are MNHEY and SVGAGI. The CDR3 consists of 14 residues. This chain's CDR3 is CASSYRESDQPQHF. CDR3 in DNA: TGTGCCAGCAGTTACCGGGAGAGCGATCAGCCCCAGCATTTT.

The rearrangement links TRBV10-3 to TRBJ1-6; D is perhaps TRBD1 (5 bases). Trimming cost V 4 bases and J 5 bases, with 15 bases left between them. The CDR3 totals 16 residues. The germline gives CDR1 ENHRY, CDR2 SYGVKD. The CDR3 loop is CAISGGRVENNSPLHF. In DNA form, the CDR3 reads TGTGCCATCAGTGGGGGGAGGGTCGAGAATAATTCACCCCTCCACTTT.

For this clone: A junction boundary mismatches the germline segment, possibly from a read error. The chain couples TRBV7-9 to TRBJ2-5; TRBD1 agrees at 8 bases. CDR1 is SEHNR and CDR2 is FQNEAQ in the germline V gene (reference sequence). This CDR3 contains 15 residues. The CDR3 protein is CSSSLGDRKQETQYF. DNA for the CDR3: TGTTCCAGCAGCTTAGGGGACAGGAAACAAGAGACCCAGTACTTC.